The 21 T cell receptor beta chains given below trace back to one sample, sequenced in a study of early T cells in non-severe SARS-CoV-2 infection. TCRdb itself ran the 5' RACE reads through MiXCR, one entry per CDR3 protein. The sample holds about 40,000 distinct CDR3 sequences, roughly 6% seen once. Sequences were derived from whole blood, sampled at baseline. These receptors originate from an adult who was a healthcare worker with PCR-confirmed SARS-CoV-2 infection or an uninfected control (not recorded which).

Regarding this clonotype: A much larger clone lies a single base off, so this may be a read error. The V call is TRBV12-3 or TRBV12-4, the J call TRBJ2-7; maybe TRBD2 (6 bases). CDR3 size: 13 residues. Between the trimmed V and J ends, which lost 4 bases and 2 bases, there was a span of 9 bases. CDR3 amino acids: CASSWRETYEQYF. In DNA form, the CDR3 reads TGTGCCAGCAGTTGGAGGGAAACCTACGAGCAGTACTTC.

This clonotype was counted only a few times. The rearrangement uses TRBV7-2 and TRBJ2-4; 12 nucleotides align to TRBD2. Germline CDR1 reads SGHTA; CDR2 reads FQGNSA. V was pared by 2 bases and J by 6 bases, with 11 bases of the junction left unmatched. The CDR3 is 18 residues long. CDR3 bases: TGTGCCAGCAGCTTAACTCCCGGGACTAGCGGGCGGGGAAACATTCAGTACTTC. Translation: CASSLTPGTSGRGNIQYF.

In this sample, this clonotype turned up many times. V usage is TRBV18 and J usage is TRBJ2-3; a possible D gene is TRBD2 (5 bases). Germline loops: CDR1 KGHSH, CDR2 LQKENI. Trimming shortened V by 2 bases and J by 4 bases, and 10 bases separated the two germline ends. This CDR3 has 14 amino acids. The CDR3, as DNA: TGTGCCAGCTCACCATATAACGGGGCAGATACGCAGTATTTT. Residues: CASSPYNGADTQYF.

This clonotype was picked up many times. This rearrangement joins TRBV4-1 to TRBJ2-7, with a tentative D call TRBD2 (5 bases). There are 15 residues in the CDR3. Germline-derived CDR1 and CDR2 are MGHRA and YSYEKL. Trimming pared 0 bases from V and 0 bases from J, leaving 9 bases between. Here the CDR3 DNA reads TGCGCCAGCAGCCAAGAGCAGCGGATCTCCTACGAGCAGTACTTC. Amino acids: CASSQEQRISYEQYF.

This clonotype was counted many times. The rearrangement links TRBV20-1 to TRBJ2-7; D is perhaps TRBD2 (5 bases). The CDR3 is 16 residues long. Trimming removed 1 base from V and 2 bases from J, with 18 bases in between. Germline V gene lookup returns CDR1 DFQATT and CDR2 SNEGSKA (reference sequence). The CDR3, as DNA: TGCAGTGCTAGAGTAACGGGCGGGCTGGATCCCTACGAGCAGTACTTC. It codes for CSARVTGGLDPYEQYF.

The sample holds a few counts of this clonotype. The genes are TRBV5-1 and TRBJ2-1, with 7 nucleotides matching TRBD1. Germline CDR1 reads SGHRS; CDR2 reads YFSETQ. CDR3 length: 17 residues. J was trimmed by 8 bases and V by 0 bases; bases with no gene match: 14. The CDR3 here is CASSLAAGGISYDEQFF. CDR3 bases: TGCGCCAGCAGCTTGGCCGCAGGGGGTATTTCTTACGATGAGCAGTTCTTC. The complete variable domain, with remaining parts taken from reference TRBV5-1 and TRBJ2-1, reads KAGVTQTPRYLIKTRGQQVTLSCSPISGHRSVSWYQQTPGQGLQFLFEYFSETQRNKGNFPGRFSGRQFSNSRSEMNVSTLELGDSALYLCASSLAAGGISYDEQFFGPGTRLTVL.

In this sample, this clonotype turned up many times. The chain uses TRBV7-9 and TRBJ2-7; the D gene could be TRBD1 or TRBD2 (6 bases each). The CDR3 is 14 amino acids. V was cut by 1 base and J by 6 bases, with 13 bases left in between. Germline V lookup: CDR1 SEHNR, CDR2 FQNEAQ (reference sequence). CDR3 protein: CASSLVLGGGEQYF. The DNA of the CDR3 is TGTGCCAGCAGCTTAGTCCTCGGGGGCGGCGAGCAGTACTTC. The full variable domain, completed using reference TRBV7-9 and TRBJ2-7, is DTGVSQNPRHKITKRGQNVTFRCDPISEHNRLYWYRQTLGQGPEFLTYFQNEAQLEKSRLLSDRFSAERPKGSFSTLEIQRTEQGDSAMYLCASSLVLGGGEQYFGPGTRLTVT.

This clonotype was detected ten times or more. Relative to the germline gene, one junction end is altered; a read error may explain this. This chain joins TRBV28 and TRBJ1-1; D gene ambiguous. This CDR3 has 15 residues. Looked up from germline, CDR1 is MDHEN and CDR2 is SYDVKM. CDR3 region: CASSSPRGANSEAFF. The CDR3 DNA reads as TGTGCCAGCAGTTCACCCCGAGGCGCGAACTCTGAAGCTTTCTTT.

This clonotype appeared many times. The genes are TRBV4-3 and TRBJ2-3, with a weak D call TRBD1 (6 bases). V lost 0 bases to trimming and J lost 2 bases, with 9 bases between them. The CDR3 contains 15 residues. The germline CDR1 and CDR2 sequences are LGHNA and YSLEER. The CDR3 nucleotides are TGCGCCAGCAGCCAAGACAGGGACAACACAGATACGCAGTATTTT. Translated: CASSQDRDNTDTQYF.

The sample holds many counts of this clonotype. This chain connects TRBV20-1 to TRBJ2-5, with 7 bases identical to TRBD2. This CDR3 is built from 12 residues. The trim removed 6 bases at V and 1 base at J, leaving 2 bases unmatched. CDR1 and CDR2 (germline): DFQATT, SNEGSKA (reference sequence). The CDR3 DNA reads as TGCAGTGCAAGCGGGGCCCAAGAGACCCAGTACTTC. It is translated as CSASGAQETQYF.

This clonotype has ten or more counts. The chain couples TRBV7-6 to TRBJ1-6; D gene unclear. CDR3 length: 14 residues. The V end was cut by 4 bases, the J end by 7 bases, with 11 bases between. The germline CDR1 and CDR2 sequences are SGHVS and FNYEAQ. Here the CDR3 reads CASSSETRNSPLHF. DNA of the CDR3: TGTGCCAGCAGCTCCGAGACACGGAATTCACCCCTCCACTTT.

This clonotype was observed a handful of times. The V gene is TRBV20-1, the J gene TRBJ1-5; the D gene is possibly TRBD1 (6 bases). This CDR3 has 17 residues. The ends were cut back, 0 bases at V and 0 bases at J, with 15 bases in the middle. The germline V gene encodes CDR1 DFQATT and CDR2 SNEGSKA (reference sequence). This CDR3 is CSARDLDSPYSNQPQHF. In DNA form, the CDR3 reads TGCAGTGCTAGAGATCTGGACAGTCCTTATAGCAATCAGCCCCAGCATTTT.

This clonotype was counted many times. The genes are TRBV29-1 and TRBJ1-1; tentative D call: TRBD1 (5 bases). The CDR3 extends over 11 amino acids. The V and J ends lost 7 bases and 5 bases respectively, with 11 bases between them. Looked up from germline, CDR1 is SQVTM and CDR2 is ANQGSEA. The CDR3 sequence is CSGEGMTEAFF. CDR3 nucleotides: TGCAGCGGCGAGGGGATGACTGAAGCTTTCTTT.

The gene calls are TRBV11-2 and TRBJ2-3; D possibly corresponds to TRBD2 (5 bases). CDR1 SGHAT and CDR2 FQNNGV come from the germline V gene. This CDR3 is built from 14 residues. With 4 bases removed from V and 1 base from J, the gap between germline ends came to 9 bases. CDR3 coding DNA: TGTGCCAGCAGCTCGTTCGGGGGCACAGATACGCAGTATTTT. Residues: CASSSFGGTDTQYF.

CDR3: CASSYSGKLNTEAFF. In DNA form, the CDR3 reads TGTGCCAGCAGTTACTCTGGCAAATTGAACACTGAAGCTTTCTTT. The rearrangement uses TRBV6-5 and TRBJ1-1; unclear D gene. With 0 bases removed from V and 0 bases from J, the gap between germline ends came to 8 bases. The CDR3 extends over 15 amino acids. Germline V gene sequence: CDR1 MNHEY, CDR2 SVGAGI.

There are a few counts of this clonotype. The chain carries TRBV9 and TRBJ2-7, with 7 bases fitting TRBD1. This CDR3 is 14 amino acids long. J lost 3 bases, V lost 4 bases, and 7 bases had no gene match. Germline loops: CDR1 SGDLS, CDR2 YYNGEE. CDR3 nucleotides: TGTGCCAGCAGCCCCCAGCGACAGGGCTACGAGCAGTACTTC. It yields the protein CASSPQRQGYEQYF.

There are a few counts of this clonotype. The chain recombines TRBV6-2 or TRBV6-3 with TRBJ2-4; TRBD1 aligns across 8 bases. The CDR3 is 11 residues long. The germline V gene has CDR1 MNHEY and CDR2 SVGEGT. V lost 8 bases, J lost 7 bases, and 1 base stayed unmatched. Here the CDR3 reads CASGQGNIQYF. The CDR3 DNA reads TGTGCCAGCGGACAGGGTAACATTCAGTACTTC.

This clonotype showed up just a few times. The chain carries TRBV30 and TRBJ1-2, with D uncertain. CDR1 and CDR2 from the germline V gene are GTSNPN and SVGIG (reference sequence). The V end lost 2 bases, the J end lost 5 bases, and 9 bases lay between the germline ends. The CDR3 has 12 amino acids. The CDR3 protein is CAWSPPGYGYTF. The CDR3 region has the DNA TGTGCCTGGAGTCCCCCTGGGTATGGCTACACCTTC.

In this sample, this clonotype turned up many times. This chain joins TRBV24-1 and TRBJ2-1, with D possibly called TRBD1 or TRBD2 (6 bases each). Trimming took 4 bases from V and 10 from J, leaving 19 bases between them. Germline V gene data show CDR1 as KGHDR and CDR2 as SFDVKD. The CDR3 runs to 15 residues. CDR3 bases: TGTGCCACCAGTGACGCCTCGGGGGCGCGCTGGGAGCAGTTCTTC. Amino acids: CATSDASGARWEQFF.

There are many counts of this clonotype. The V call is TRBV12-3 or TRBV12-4, the J call TRBJ1-1; D remains ambiguous. V lost 6 bases to trimming and J lost 3 bases, with 8 bases between them. The CDR3 is 12 residues long. Here the CDR3 reads CASRLFYTEAFF. DNA of the CDR3: TGTGCCAGCAGGTTATTCTACACTGAAGCTTTCTTT.

The chain employs TRBV7-6 and TRBJ2-2; 10 bases line up with TRBD2. V gave up 3 bases and J gave up 2 bases; unmatched junction bases: 3. Germline V CDR1 and CDR2: SGHVS, FNYEAQ. CDR3 size: 16 residues. CDR3 nucleotides: TGTGCCAGCAGCTTCTTAGCGGGGGGAAACACCGGGGAGCTGTTTTTT. Translation gives CASSFLAGGNTGELFF.